This T cell receptor (beta chain) was profiled in a study of shared clonotypes between healthy human individuals. Overall study: Three CD4 naive, three CD4 memory, two CD8 naive and one CD8 memory plate were used per donor.

Method: immunoSEQ multiplex PCR; TCRdb's copy keeps in-frame clones and lacks some. There are around 600,000 clones in the sample; 97% occur only once, and roughly 0.055% lies in the top ten. From germline, CDR1 is MNHEY and CDR2 SMNVEV (reference sequence). Trimming pared 2 bases from V and 4 bases from J, leaving 8 bases between. The CDR3 extends over 14 amino acids. This chain uses TRBV27 with TRBJ2-2, with no clear D. This TCR was sampled from a woman aged 25 to 39 in good health. The sequencing input was naive CD4+ T cells sorted from blood. Described subset: CD45RA+ positively selected. CDR3: CASSLALGTGELFF. In DNA form, the CDR3 reads TGTGCCAGCAGTTTAGCGTTAGGCACCGGGGAGCTGTTTTTT.